This is a list of T cell receptor beta chains from one sample in a study of response to subunit inactivated influenza vaccine. One entry per CDR3 protein results from TCRdb running MiXCR on the RT-PCR reads. Here the sample spans 650,000 to 800,000 distinct CDR3 sequences, about 18% being singletons. The sample in question was PBMCs from blood, obtained around 5 days after vaccination. Receptor source: a man over 45 who received an inactivated influenza vaccine. The CDR3 runs from the conserved cysteine through the conserved F or W. The D gene is left open where the match is weak. The listing skips clone size in some rows; elsewhere it reads once, few, many or a size class.

CDR3aa,CDR3nt,len,j_gene,d_gene,v_gene,abundance
CASSFPLGQGRSYEQYF,TGTGCCAGCAGCTTTCCCCTGGGACAGGGAAGGTCCTACGAGCAGTACTTC,17,TRBJ2-7,TRBD1,TRBV7-8,.
CASSLQAFTDTQYF,TGTGCCAGCAGTTTGCAAGCTTTTACAGATACGCAGTATTTT,14,TRBJ2-3,.,TRBV27,.
CASSGGQGARAEQFF,TGTGCCAGCAGCGGGGGGCAGGGGGCTCGCGCTGAGCAGTTCTTC,15,TRBJ2-1,TRBD1,TRBV11-2,.
CATSDLGGNSSTDTQYF,TGTGCCACCAGTGATTTGGGAGGAAACTCTAGCACAGATACGCAGTATTTT,17,TRBJ2-3,.,TRBV24-1,.
CSVGDTYEQYF,TGCAGCGTTGGGGACACTTACGAGCAGTACTTC,11,TRBJ2-7,.,TRBV29-1,.
CSVQTDRGTDTQYF,TGCAGTGTCCAAACGGACCGGGGAACAGATACGCAGTATTTT,14,TRBJ2-3,.,TRBV20-1,many
CASSQFGQGIGELFF,TGTGCCAGCAGCCAATTTGGACAGGGAATCGGCGAGCTGTTTTTT,15,TRBJ2-2,TRBD1,TRBV3-1,.
CASSLMTGVNTEAFF,TGTGCCAGCAGCTTAATGACAGGGGTAAACACTGAAGCTTTCTTT,15,TRBJ1-1,TRBD1,TRBV7-9,few
CATSTLGPGGTYEQYF,TGTGCCACCAGCACGTTGGGGCCAGGAGGAACCTACGAGCAGTACTTC,16,TRBJ2-7,.,TRBV15,many
CASSPRTGGGGNIQYF,TGCGCCAGCAGCCCCCGGACAGGAGGAGGTGGGAACATTCAGTACTTC,16,TRBJ2-4,TRBD1,TRBV4-3,.
CSAKGPLSSYEQYF,TGCAGTGCAAAGGGACCATTGAGCTCCTACGAGCAGTACTTC,14,TRBJ2-7,.,TRBV20-1,.
CASSLAWTGGNGYTF,TGTGCCAGCAGTTTAGCGTGGACAGGGGGCAATGGCTACACCTTC,15,TRBJ1-2,TRBD1,TRBV12-3/TRBV12-4,.
CSGTRQVSSYEQYF,TGCAGTGGAACCAGGCAGGTGAGCTCCTACGAGCAGTACTTC,14,TRBJ2-7,.,TRBV20-1,.
CSVAGTGVDTQYF,TGCAGCGTCGCCGGGACAGGAGTGGATACGCAGTATTTT,13,TRBJ2-3,TRBD1,TRBV29-1,.
CAISDGGETQYF,TGTGCCATCAGTGACGGGGGAGAGACCCAGTACTTC,12,TRBJ2-5,.,TRBV10-3,few
CSATGTSTPDTQYF,TGCAGTGCAACCGGGACTAGCACCCCAGATACGCAGTATTTT,14,TRBJ2-3,TRBD2,TRBV20-1,few
CASSTAGRGGYTF,TGTGCCAGCAGCACCGCGGGGCGAGGTGGCTACACCTTC,13,TRBJ1-2,.,TRBV7-8,few
CASSYQAGLQETQYF,TGTGCCAGCAGTTATCAAGCGGGCCTTCAAGAGACCCAGTACTTC,15,TRBJ2-5,.,TRBV6-5,few
CSARDTSGGSYNEQFF,TGCAGTGCTAGAGATACCAGCGGAGGCTCCTACAATGAGCAGTTCTTC,16,TRBJ2-1,.,TRBV20-1,many
CASSQQTFPF,TGTGCCAGCAGTCAACAGACATTCCCCTTC,10,TRBJ1-2,.,TRBV2,.
CASSVAGGGKDTQYF,TGTGCCAGCAGCGTAGCAGGGGGGGGCAAGGATACGCAGTATTTT,15,TRBJ2-3,.,TRBV9,few
CATSRARQGADNEQFF,TGTGCCACCAGCAGAGCTCGGCAGGGGGCTGACAATGAGCAGTTCTTC,16,TRBJ2-1,TRBD1,TRBV15,few
CASSQDNVRGHEQFF,TGTGCCAGCAGCCAAGATAATGTTCGGGGACATGAGCAGTTCTTC,15,TRBJ2-1,.,TRBV3-1,.
CASSYPGDGYTF,TGTGCCAGCAGTTACCCGGGGGACGGCTACACCTTC,12,TRBJ1-2,.,TRBV12-3/TRBV12-4,few